This TCR beta chain was obtained from a study of cytomegalovirus exposure and HLA in healthy donors. The study, taken as a whole, reports: Several V segments, TRBV6-2 and TRBV6-3 among them, could not be told apart and were dropped. Among TCR sequences, most were rare, though some public TCRs appeared in many donors. The investigators catalogued 150 to 200 TCR beta chains as cytomegalovirus-associated. Later on, an analysis found that several of the most significant clusters appeared to be linked to common viral pathogens, which included parvovirus B19.

This CDR3 is built from 14 residues. From germline, CDR1 is SGDLS and CDR2 YYNGEE. The junction had 10 bases not matched to a gene; V was cut back by 0 bases and J by 13 bases. Researchers ran the PCR with 60 Vbeta and 13 Jbeta primers. Measured with immunoSEQ multiplex PCR; TCRdb has only the in-frame clones, and not every one. The sample lists roughly 95,000 clones; approximately 80% were seen once. A word on this clone: Its antigen is not known.

The chain links TRBV9 to TRBJ2-4; 7 bases are a match to TRBD1. This receptor was identified in a man younger than 45 in good health and CMV-seropositive. The sequencing sample was made of PBMCs. CDR3 nucleotides: TGTGCCAGCAGCGTAGAGGGGGCGCCTTCAGTCCAGTACTTC. Amino acid sequence: CASSVEGAPSVQYF.